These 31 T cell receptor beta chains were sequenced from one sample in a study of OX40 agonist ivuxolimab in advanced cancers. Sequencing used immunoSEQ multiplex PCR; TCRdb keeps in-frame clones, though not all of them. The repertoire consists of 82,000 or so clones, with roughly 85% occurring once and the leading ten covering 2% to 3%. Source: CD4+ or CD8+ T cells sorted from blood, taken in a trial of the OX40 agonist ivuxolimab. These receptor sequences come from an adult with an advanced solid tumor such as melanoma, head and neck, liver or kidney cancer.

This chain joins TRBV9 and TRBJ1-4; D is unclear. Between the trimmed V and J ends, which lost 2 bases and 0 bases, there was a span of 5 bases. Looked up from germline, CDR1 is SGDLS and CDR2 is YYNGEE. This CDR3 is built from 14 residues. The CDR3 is CASSVAATNEKLFF. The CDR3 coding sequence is TGTGCCAGCAGCGTGGCTGCAACTAATGAAAAACTGTTTTTT.

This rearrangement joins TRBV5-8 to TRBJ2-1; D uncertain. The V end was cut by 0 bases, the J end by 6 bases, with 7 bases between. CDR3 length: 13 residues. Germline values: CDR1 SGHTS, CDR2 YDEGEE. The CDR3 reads CASSLAALNEQFF. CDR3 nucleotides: TGTGCCAGCAGCTTGGCGGCCCTCAATGAGCAGTTCTTC.

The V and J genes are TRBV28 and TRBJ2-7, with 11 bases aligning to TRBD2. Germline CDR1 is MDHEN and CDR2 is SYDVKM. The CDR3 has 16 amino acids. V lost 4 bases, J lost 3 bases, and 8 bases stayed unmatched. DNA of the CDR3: TGTGCCAGCAGTTCGTCCGGGACTAGCGGTTACTACGAGCAGTACTTC. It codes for CASSSSGTSGYYEQYF.

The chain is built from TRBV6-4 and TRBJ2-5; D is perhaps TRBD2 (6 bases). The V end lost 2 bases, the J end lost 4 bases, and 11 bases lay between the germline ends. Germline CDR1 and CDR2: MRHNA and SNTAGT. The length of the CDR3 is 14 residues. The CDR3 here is CASSDREVGETQYF. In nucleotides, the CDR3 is TGTGCCAGCAGTGACAGGGAGGTAGGAGAGACCCAGTACTTC.

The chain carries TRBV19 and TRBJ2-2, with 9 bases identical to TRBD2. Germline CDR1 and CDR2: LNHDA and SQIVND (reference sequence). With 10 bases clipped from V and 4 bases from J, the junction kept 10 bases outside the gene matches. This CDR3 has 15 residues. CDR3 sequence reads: CATRGGGAITGELFF. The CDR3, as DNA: TGTGCCACCCGTGGCGGGGGGGCCATCACCGGGGAGCTGTTTTTT.

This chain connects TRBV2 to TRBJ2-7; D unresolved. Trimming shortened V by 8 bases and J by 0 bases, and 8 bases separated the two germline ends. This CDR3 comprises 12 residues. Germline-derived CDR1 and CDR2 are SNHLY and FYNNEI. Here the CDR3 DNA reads TGTGCCAGCTCGTATTCCTCCTACGAGCAGTACTTC. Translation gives CASSYSSYEQYF.

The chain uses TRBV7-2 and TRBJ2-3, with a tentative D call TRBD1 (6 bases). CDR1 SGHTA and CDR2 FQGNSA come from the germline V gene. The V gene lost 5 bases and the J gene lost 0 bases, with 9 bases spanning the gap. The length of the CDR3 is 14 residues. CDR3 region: CASSPGQSTDTQYF. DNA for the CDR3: TGTGCCAGCAGCCCCGGACAGAGCACAGATACGCAGTATTTT.

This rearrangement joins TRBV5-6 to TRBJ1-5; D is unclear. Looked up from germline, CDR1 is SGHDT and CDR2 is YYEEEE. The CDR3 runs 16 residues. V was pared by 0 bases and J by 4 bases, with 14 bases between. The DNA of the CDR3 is TGTGCCAGCAGCTTGGCCGGGTTAGTCAGGAATCAGCCCCAGCATTTT. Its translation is CASSLAGLVRNQPQHF.

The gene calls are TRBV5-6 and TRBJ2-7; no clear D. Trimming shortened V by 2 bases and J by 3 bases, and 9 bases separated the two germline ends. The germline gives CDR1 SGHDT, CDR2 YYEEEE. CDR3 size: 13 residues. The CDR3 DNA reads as TGTGCCAGCAGCTTATCCGATCTCTACGAGCAGTACTTC. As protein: CASSLSDLYEQYF. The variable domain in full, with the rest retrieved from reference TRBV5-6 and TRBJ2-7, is DAGVTQSPTHLIKTRGQQVTLRCSPKSGHDTVSWYQQALGQGPQFIFQYYEEEERQRGNFPDRFSGHQFPNYSSELNVNALLLGDSALYLCASSLSDLYEQYFGPGTRLTVT.

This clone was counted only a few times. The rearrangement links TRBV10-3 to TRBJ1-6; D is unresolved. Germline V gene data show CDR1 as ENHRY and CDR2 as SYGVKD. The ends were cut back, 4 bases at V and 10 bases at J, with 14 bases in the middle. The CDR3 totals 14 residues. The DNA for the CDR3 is TGTGCCATCAGTGTTAAAGGGAATGAGTCACCCCTCCACTTT. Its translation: CAISVKGNESPLHF.

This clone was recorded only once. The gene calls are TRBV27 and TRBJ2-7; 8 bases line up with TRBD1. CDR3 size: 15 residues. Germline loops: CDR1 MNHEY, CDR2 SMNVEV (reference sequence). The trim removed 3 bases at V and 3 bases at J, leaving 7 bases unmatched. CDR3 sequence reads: CASSFQTDRDYEQYF. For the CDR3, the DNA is TGTGCCAGCAGTTTCCAAACGGACAGGGACTACGAGCAGTACTTC.

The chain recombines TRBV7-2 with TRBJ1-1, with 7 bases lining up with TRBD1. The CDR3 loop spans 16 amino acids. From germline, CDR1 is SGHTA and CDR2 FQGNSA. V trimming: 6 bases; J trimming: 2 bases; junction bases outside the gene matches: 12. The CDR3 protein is CASSRDRPLFNTEAFF. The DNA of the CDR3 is TGTGCCAGCAGTCGGGACAGACCGCTTTTTAACACTGAAGCTTTCTTT.

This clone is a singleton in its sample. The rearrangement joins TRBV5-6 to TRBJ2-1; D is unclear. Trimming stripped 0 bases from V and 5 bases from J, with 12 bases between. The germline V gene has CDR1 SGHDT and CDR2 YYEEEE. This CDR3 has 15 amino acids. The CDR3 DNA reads TGTGCCAGCAGCTTGGTTCCAGGTCGGAACAATGAGCAGTTCTTC. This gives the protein CASSLVPGRNNEQFF.

The CDR3 loop reads CASSFSGGYTDTQYF. CDR3 nucleotides: TGTGCCAGCAGCTTTAGCGGGGGTTACACAGATACGCAGTATTTT. This chain links TRBV7-9 with TRBJ2-3, with 9 bases that match TRBD2. V gave up 3 bases and J gave up 2 bases; unmatched junction bases: 3. CDR3 length: 15 residues. The V gene's germline CDR1 is SEHNR and CDR2 FQNEAQ (reference sequence). The full variable domain, completed using reference TRBV7-9 and TRBJ2-3, is DTGVSQNPRHKITKRGQNVTFRCDPISEHNRLYWYRQTLGQGPEFLTYFQNEAQLEKSRLLSDRFSAERPKGSFSTLEIQRTEQGDSAMYLCASSFSGGYTDTQYFGPGTRLTVL.

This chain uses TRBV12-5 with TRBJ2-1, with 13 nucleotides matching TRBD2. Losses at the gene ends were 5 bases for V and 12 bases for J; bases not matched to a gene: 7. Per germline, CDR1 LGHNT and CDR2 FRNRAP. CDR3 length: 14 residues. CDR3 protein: CASGPGLAGVRQFF. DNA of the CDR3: TGTGCTAGTGGTCCCGGACTAGCGGGGGTTAGGCAGTTCTTC.

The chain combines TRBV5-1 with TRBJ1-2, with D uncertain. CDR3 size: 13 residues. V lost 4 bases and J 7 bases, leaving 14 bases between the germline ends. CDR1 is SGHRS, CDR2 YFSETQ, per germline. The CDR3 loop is CASSPGSGPGYTF. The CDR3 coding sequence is TGCGCCAGCAGCCCCGGCAGCGGTCCTGGCTACACCTTC. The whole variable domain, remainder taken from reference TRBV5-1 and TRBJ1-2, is KAGVTQTPRYLIKTRGQQVTLSCSPISGHRSVSWYQQTPGQGLQFLFEYFSETQRNKGNFPGRFSGRQFSNSRSEMNVSTLELGDSALYLCASSPGSGPGYTFGSGTRLTVV.

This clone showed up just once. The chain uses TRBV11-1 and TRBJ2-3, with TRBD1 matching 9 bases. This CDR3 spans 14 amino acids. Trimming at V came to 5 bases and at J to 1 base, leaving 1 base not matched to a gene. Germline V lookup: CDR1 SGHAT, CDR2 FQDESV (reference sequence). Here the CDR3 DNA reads TGTGCCAGCAGCCGGGACAGGGGCACAGATACGCAGTATTTT. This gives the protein CASSRDRGTDTQYF.

The CDR3 loop is CASSWDRAGDTGELFF. The CDR3 nucleotides are TGTGCCAGCAGCTGGGACAGGGCGGGGGACACCGGGGAGCTGTTTTTT. The J gene is TRBJ2-2, the V gene TRBV27; TRBD1 matches 9 bases. Unmatched junction bases numbered 8, after V lost 6 bases and J lost 3 bases. Per the germline V gene, CDR1 is MNHEY and CDR2 is SMNVEV (reference sequence). The CDR3 is 16 residues long.

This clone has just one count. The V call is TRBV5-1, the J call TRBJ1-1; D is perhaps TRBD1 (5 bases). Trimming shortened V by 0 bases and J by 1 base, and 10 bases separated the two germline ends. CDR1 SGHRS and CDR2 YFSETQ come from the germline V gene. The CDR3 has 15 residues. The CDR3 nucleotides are TGCGCCAGCAGCTTGGTCGGGGGAACGAACACTGAAGCTTTCTTT. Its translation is CASSLVGGTNTEAFF.

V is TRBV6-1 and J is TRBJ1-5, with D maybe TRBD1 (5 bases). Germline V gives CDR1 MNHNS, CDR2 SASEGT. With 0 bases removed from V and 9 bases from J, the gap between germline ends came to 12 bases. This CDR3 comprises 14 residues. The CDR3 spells CASSEAWGPGPQHF. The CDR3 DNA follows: TGTGCCAGCAGTGAAGCTTGGGGCCCGGGGCCCCAGCATTTT.

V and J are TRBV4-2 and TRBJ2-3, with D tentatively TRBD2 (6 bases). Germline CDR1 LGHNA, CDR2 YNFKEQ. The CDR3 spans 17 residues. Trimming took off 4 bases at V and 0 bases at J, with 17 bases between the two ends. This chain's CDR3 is CASSPDGGGTSTDTQYF. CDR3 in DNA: TGTGCCAGCAGCCCGGACGGTGGGGGGACTAGCACAGATACGCAGTATTTT.

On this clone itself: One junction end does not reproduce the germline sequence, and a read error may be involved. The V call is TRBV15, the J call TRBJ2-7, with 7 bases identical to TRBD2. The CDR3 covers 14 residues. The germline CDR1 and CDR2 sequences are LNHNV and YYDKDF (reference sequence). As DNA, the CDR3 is TGTGCCACCAGCGAAGGACTAGACTCCCACGAGCAGTACTTC. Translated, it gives CATSEGLDSHEQYF. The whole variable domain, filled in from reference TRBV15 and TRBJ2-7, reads DAMVIQNPRYQVTQFGKPVTLSCSQTLNHNVMYWYQQKSSQAPKLLFHYYDKDFNNEADTPDNFQSRRPNTSFCFLDIRSPGLGDTAMYLCATSEGLDSHEQYFGPGTRLTVT.

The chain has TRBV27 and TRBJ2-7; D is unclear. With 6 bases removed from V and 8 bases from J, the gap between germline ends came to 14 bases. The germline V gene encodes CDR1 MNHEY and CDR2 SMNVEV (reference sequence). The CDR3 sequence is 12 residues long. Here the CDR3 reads CASRVYVDQQYF. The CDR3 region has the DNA TGTGCCAGCAGGGTTTACGTGGACCAGCAGTACTTC.

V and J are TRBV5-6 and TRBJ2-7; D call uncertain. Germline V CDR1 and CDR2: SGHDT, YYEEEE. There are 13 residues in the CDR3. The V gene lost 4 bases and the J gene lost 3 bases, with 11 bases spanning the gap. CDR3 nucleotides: TGTGCCAGCAGCCCATTCGGAGACTACGAGCAGTACTTC. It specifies CASSPFGDYEQYF.

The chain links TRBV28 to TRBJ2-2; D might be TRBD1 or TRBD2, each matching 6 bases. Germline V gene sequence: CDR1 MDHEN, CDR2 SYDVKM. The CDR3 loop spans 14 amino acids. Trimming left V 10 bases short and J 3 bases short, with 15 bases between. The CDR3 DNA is TGTGCCACCATGCGGGACACTGACACCGGGGAGCTGTTTTTT. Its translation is CATMRDTDTGELFF.

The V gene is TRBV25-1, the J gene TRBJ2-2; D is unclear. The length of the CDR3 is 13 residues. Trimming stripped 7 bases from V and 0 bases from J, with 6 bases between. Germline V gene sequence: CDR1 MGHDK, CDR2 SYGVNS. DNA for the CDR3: TGTGCCAGCATTCCCTCGAACACCGGGGAGCTGTTTTTT. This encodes CASIPSNTGELFF.

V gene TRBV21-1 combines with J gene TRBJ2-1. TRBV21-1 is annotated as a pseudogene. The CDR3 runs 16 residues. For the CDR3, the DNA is TGTGCCAGCAGCAAAGAGACAGAGGGCTCCTACAATGAGCAGTTCTTC. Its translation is CASSKETEGSYNEQFF.

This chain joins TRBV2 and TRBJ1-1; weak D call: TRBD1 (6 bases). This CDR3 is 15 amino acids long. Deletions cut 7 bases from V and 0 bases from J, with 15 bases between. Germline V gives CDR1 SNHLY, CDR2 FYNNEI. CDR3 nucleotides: TGTGCCAGCACCCAGGACAGCCTGATGAACACTGAAGCTTTCTTT. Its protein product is CASTQDSLMNTEAFF.

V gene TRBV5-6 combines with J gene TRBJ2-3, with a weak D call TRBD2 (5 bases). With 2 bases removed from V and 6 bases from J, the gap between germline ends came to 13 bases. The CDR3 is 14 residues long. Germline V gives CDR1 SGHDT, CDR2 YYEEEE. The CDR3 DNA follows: TGTGCCAGCAGCTTTAGGGCTAGCAGCGATACGCAGTATTTT. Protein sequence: CASSFRASSDTQYF.

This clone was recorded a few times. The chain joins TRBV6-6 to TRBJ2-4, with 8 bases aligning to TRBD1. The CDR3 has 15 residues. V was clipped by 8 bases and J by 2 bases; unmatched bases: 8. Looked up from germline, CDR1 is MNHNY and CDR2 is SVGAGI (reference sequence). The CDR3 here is CASAEAGGTKNIQYF. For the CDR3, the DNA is TGTGCCAGCGCCGAAGCAGGGGGCACCAAAAACATTCAGTACTTC.

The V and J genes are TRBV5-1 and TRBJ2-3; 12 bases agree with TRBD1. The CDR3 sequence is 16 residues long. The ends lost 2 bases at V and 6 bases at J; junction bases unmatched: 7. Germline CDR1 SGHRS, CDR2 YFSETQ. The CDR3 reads CASSFGDRGRSDTQYF. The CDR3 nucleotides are TGCGCCAGCAGCTTCGGGGACAGGGGGCGCTCGGATACGCAGTATTTT.